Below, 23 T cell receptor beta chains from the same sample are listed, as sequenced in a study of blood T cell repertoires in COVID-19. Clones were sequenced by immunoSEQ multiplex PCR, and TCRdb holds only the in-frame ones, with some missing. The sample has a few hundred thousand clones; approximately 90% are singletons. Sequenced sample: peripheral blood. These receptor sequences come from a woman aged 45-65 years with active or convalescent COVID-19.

The DNA of the CDR3 is TGTGCCAGCAGTAGGGAGCGGCATGAGCAGTTCTTC. Translated, it gives CASSRERHEQFF. The chain links TRBV27 to TRBJ2-1, with D perhaps TRBD2 (5 bases). Germline V gene data show CDR1 as MNHEY and CDR2 as SMNVEV (reference sequence). The CDR3 is made up of 12 amino acids. Trimming left V 5 bases short and J 8 bases short, with 10 bases between.

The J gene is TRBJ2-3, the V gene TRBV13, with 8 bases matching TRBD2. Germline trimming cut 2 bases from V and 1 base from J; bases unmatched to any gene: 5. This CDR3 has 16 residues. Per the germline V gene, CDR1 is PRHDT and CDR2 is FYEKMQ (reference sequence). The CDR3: CASSLIGRGGTDTQYF. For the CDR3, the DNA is TGTGCCAGCAGCTTAATAGGGCGGGGGGGCACAGATACGCAGTATTTT.

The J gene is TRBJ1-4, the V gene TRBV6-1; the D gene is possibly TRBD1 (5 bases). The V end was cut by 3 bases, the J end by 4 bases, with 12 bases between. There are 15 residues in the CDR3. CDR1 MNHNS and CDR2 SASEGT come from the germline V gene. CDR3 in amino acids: CASSDGGVGNEKLFF. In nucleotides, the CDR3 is TGTGCCAGCAGTGACGGAGGGGTCGGTAATGAAAAACTGTTTTTT.

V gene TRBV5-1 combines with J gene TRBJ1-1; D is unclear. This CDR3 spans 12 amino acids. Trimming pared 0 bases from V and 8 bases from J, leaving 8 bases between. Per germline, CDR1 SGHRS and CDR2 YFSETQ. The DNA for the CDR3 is TGCGCCAGCAGCTTGGATGTGGCAGAAGCTTTCTTT. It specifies CASSLDVAEAFF.

The CDR3 region is CASSPSGSWETQYF. Written as DNA, the CDR3 is TGTGCCAGCAGCCCCAGCGGGAGCTGGGAGACCCAGTACTTC. This rearrangement joins TRBV28 to TRBJ2-5; 8 nucleotides align to TRBD2. The trim removed 6 bases at V and 5 bases at J, leaving 8 bases unmatched. Germline CDR1 MDHEN, CDR2 SYDVKM. The CDR3 runs to 14 residues.

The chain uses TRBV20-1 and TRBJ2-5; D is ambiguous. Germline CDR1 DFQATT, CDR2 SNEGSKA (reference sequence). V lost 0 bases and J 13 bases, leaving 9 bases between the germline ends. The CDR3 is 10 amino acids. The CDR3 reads CSAREEALYF. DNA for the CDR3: TGCAGTGCTAGAGAAGAAGCTCTGTACTTC.

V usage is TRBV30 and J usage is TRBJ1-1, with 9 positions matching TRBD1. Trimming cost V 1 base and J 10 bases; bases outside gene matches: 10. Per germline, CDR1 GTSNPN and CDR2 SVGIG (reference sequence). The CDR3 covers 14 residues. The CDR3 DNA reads TGTGCCTGGAGTGGGAAAGGACAGGGGATAACAGCTTTCTTT. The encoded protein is CAWSGKGQGITAFF.

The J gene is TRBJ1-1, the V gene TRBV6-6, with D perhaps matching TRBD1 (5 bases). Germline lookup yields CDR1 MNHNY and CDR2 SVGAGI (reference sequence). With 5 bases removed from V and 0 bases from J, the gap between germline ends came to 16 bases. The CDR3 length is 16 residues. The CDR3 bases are TGTGCCAGCAGTCCCGGCACAGGTGTATTGAACACTGAAGCTTTCTTT. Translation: CASSPGTGVLNTEAFF.

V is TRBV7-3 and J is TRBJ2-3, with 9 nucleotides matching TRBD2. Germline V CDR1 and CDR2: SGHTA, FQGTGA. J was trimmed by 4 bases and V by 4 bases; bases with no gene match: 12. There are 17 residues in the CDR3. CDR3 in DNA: TGTGCCAGCAGCTCCCAGGGCGGGGGGGCTAGTTCAGATACGCAGTATTTT. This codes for CASSSQGGGASSDTQYF.

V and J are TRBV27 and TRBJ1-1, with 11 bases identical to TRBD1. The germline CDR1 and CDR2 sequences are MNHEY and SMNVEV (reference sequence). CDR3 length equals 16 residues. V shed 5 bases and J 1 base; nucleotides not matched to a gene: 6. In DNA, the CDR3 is TGTGCCAGCAGTCCCCTCGGACAGGGGGCGAACACTGAAGCTTTCTTT. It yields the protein CASSPLGQGANTEAFF.

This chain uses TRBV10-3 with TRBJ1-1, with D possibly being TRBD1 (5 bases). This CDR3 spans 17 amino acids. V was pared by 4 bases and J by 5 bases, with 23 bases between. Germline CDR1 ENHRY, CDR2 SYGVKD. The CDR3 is CAISGGGISSPVTEAFF. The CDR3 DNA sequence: TGTGCCATCAGTGGGGGGGGGATCAGTAGCCCCGTAACTGAAGCTTTCTTT.

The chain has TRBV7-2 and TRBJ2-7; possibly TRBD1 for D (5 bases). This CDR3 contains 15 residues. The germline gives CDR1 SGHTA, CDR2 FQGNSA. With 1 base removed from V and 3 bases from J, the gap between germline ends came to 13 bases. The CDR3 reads CASSLVGGQDYEQYF. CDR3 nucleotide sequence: TGTGCCAGCAGCTTAGTGGGCGGACAAGACTACGAGCAGTACTTC.

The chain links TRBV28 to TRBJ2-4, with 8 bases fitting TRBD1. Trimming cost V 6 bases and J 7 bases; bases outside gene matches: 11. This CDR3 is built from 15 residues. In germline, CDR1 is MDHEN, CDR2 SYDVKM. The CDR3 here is CASRYQGAGLNIQYF. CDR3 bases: TGTGCCAGCAGGTATCAGGGGGCGGGGTTGAACATTCAGTACTTC. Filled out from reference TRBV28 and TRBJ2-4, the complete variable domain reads DVKVTQSSRYLVKRTGEKVFLECVQDMDHENMFWYRQDPGLGLRLIYFSYDVKMKEKGDIPEGYSVSREKKERFSLILESASTNQTSMYLCASRYQGAGLNIQYFGAGTRLSVL.

Here the CDR3 reads CASSIVDPRVDEQYF. DNA of the CDR3: TGCGCCAGCAGCATAGTCGATCCGCGGGTTGACGAGCAGTACTTC. The V gene is TRBV5-1, the J gene TRBJ2-7; TRBD2 might be the D (5 bases). Trimming removed 4 bases at V and 5 bases at J, with 19 bases between. CDR1 and CDR2 (germline): SGHRS, YFSETQ. The CDR3 spans 15 residues.

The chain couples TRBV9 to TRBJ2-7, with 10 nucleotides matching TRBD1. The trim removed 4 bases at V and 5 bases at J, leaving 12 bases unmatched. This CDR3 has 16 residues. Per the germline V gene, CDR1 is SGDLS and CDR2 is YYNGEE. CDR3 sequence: CASSPNPGTGVNEQYF. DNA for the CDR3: TGTGCCAGCAGCCCCAACCCCGGGACAGGGGTCAACGAGCAGTACTTC.

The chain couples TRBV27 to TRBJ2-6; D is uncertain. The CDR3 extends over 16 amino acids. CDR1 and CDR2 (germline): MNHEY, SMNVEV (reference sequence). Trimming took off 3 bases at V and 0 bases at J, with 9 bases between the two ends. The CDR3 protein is CASSFGRLSGANVLTF. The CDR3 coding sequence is TGTGCCAGCAGTTTCGGCCGACTCTCTGGGGCCAACGTCCTGACTTTC.

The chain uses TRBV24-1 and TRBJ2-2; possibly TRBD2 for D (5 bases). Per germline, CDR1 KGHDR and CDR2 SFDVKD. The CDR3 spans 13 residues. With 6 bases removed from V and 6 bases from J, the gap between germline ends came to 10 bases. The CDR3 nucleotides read TGTGCCACCAGTCGAGGGAGTGCCGGGGAGCTGTTTTTT. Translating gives CATSRGSAGELFF.

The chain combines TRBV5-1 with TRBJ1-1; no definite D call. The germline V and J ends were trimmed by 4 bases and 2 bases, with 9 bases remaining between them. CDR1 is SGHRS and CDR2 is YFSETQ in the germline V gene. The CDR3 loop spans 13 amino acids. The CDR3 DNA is TGCGCCAGCAGCGTTAGCACCAACACTGAAGCTTTCTTT. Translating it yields CASSVSTNTEAFF.

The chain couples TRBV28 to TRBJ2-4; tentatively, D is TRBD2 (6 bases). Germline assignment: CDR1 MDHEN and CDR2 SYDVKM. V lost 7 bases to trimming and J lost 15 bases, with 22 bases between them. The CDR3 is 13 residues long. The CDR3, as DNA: TGTGCCAGCACCGCTTCGGGAGCGGCTACGAGGTACTTC. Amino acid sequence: CASTASGAATRYF.

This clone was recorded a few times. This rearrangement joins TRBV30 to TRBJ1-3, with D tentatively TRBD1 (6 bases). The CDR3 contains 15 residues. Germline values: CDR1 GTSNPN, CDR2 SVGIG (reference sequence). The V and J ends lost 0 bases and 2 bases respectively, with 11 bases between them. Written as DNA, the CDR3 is TGTGCCTGGAGTGTATTAGGGGGTCCTGGAAACACCATATATTTT. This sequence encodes CAWSVLGGPGNTIYF.

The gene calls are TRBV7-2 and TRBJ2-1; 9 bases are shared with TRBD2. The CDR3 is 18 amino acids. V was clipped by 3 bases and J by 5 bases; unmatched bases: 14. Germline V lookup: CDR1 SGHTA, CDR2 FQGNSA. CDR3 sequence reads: CASSLGSSASGANNEQFF. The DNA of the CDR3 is TGTGCCAGCAGCTTGGGGTCTTCGGCTAGCGGGGCTAACAATGAGCAGTTCTTC.

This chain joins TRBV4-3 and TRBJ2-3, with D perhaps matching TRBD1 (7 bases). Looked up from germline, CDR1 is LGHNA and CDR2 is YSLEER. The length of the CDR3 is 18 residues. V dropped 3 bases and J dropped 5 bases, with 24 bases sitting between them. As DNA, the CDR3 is TGCGCCAGCAGCCACCTAAACCGAGGGGGCGAGGGAGGAGATACGCAGTATTTT. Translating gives CASSHLNRGGEGGDTQYF.

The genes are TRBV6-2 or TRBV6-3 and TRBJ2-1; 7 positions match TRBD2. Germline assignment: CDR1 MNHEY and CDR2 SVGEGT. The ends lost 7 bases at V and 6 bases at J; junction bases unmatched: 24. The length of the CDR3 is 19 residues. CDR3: CASNPTRGSTYRETNEQFF. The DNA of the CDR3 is TGTGCCAGCAACCCTACTCGCGGGAGTACTTATAGGGAAACCAATGAGCAGTTCTTC.